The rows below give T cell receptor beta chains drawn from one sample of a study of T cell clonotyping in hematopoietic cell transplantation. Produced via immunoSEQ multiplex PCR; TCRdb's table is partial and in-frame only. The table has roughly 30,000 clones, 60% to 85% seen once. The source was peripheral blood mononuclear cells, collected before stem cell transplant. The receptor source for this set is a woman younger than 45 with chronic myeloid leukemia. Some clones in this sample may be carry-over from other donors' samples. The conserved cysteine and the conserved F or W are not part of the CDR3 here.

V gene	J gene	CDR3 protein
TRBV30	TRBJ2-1	AWSRVDEQF
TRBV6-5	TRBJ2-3	ASTISATDTQY
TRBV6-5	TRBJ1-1	ASSSTTVGRIEAF
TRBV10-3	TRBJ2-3	AISESWASTDTQY
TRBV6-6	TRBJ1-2	ASSYGDRGYGYT
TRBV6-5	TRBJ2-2	ASISGTSSTGELF
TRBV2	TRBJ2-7	ASHRDSSSYEQY
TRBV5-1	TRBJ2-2	ASSLGRGANTGELF
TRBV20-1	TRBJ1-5	SVTAGAAQH
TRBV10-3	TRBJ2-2	AISENPSETGELF
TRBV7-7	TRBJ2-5	ASSLAGGAGETQY
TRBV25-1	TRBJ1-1	ASSEFSGSFPTEAF
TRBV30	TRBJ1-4	AWSEVLFEKLF
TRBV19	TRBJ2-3	ATGDPGFRTDTQY
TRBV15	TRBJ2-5	ATSVGSRGRGETQY
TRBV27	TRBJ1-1	ASSHNRGSEAF
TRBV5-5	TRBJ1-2	ASSLGGGIQGYGYT
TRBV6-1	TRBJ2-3	ASSVSQGADTQY
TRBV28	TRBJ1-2	ATLPTGGVIRGYT
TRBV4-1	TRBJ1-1	ASSHSLGPNTEAF
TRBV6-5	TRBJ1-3	ASSRAGVSGNTIY
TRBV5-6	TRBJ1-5	ASSLGTPGYQPQH
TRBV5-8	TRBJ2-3	ASSLELAGGGFLADTQY
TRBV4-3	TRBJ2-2	ASSQALTERAGELF
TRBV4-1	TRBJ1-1	ASSQELGVATEAF
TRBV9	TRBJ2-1	ASSVTGTSVINEQF
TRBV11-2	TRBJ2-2	ASKLGWGGSGELF
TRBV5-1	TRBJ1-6	ASSLEDGNYNSPLH
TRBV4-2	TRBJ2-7	ASSQRLLGGGEQY
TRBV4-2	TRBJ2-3	ASSQAAARGSSTDTQY
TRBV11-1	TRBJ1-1	ASSPTGDGAF
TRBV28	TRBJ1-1	ASPPAVKGVTEAF
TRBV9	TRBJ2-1	ASSTLAGGLRNEQF
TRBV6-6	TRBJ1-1	ASTRGYTEAF
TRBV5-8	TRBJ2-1	ASTPGRALYNEQF
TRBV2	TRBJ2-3	ASSESVIGGDTQY
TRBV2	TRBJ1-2	ASSEGTGVYGYT
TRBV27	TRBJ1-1	ASSLSRQGSTEAF
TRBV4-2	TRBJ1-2	ASSQIGDGYT
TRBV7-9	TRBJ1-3	ASSLAPGRVGGNTIY
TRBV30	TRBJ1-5	AWGIQAGNQPQH
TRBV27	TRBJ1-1	ASSYGTGYTEAF
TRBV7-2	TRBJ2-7	ASSSPNAFEQY
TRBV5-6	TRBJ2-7	ASSSDGSPYEQY
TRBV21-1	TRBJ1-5	ASSKERTAGYQPQH
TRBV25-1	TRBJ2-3	ASSEITGPTDTQY
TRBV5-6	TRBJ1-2	ASSQIRGKSNYGYT
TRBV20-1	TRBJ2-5	SVQTGKTQY
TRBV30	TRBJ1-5	AWSVPGRGQPQH
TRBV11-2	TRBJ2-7	ASSSGLAGGLGEQY
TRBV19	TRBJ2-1	ASRTSGGPRGNEQF
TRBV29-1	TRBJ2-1	SVPLSGTGGKEQF